The text below deals with one T cell receptor beta chain. These data originate in a study of shared clonotypes between healthy human individuals. At the level of the study: The cohort comprised two women and a few men. Their ages spanned 18 to 49 years.

In replicate PCRs of sorted subsets, about 220 ng DNA, about 30,000 T cell genomes, was used. Original analysis: From ImmunoSEQ came sequences covering only the junction and carrying no quality scores, so filtering differed. Profiled with immunoSEQ multiplex PCR; TCRdb holds only in-frame clones, not every one. V and J calls and clone size follow that table, whereas D and trimming were derived from the DNA. The sample shows some 1 million clones, under 80% of them seen only once. The length of the CDR3 is 19 residues. The junction had 14 bases not matched to a gene; V was cut back by 2 bases and J by 2 bases. Germline V gene sequence: CDR1 WSHSY, CDR2 SAAADI.

Sequences were obtained from memory CD4+ T cells sorted from blood. Subset: CD45RA-negative fraction. The receptor comes from a man younger than 35 in good health. The chain recombines TRBV10-2 with TRBJ1-5; 8 nucleotides align to TRBD1. The CDR3 bases are TGCGCCAGCAGTGAGGGTCGGACAGGGATAGCTGGGGGCAATCAGCCCCAGCATTTT. Amino acids: CASSEGRTGIAGGNQPQHF.